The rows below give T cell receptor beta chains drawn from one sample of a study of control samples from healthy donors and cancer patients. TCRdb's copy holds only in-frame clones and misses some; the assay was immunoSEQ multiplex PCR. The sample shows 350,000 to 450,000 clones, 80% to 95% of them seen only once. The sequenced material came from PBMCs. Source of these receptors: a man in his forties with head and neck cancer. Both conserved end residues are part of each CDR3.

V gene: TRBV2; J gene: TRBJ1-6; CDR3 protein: CASSEQGPESNSPLHF
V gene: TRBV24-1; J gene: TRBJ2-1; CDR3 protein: CATETSGVHYNEQFF
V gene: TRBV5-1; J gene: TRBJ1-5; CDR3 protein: CASSPGQGADQPQHF
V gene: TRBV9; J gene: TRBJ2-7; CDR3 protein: CASSVSRDPYEQYF
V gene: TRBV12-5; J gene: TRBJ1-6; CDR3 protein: CASAPDRTSYNSPLHF
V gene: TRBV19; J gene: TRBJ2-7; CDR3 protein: CASSGSYEQYF
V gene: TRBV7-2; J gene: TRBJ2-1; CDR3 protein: CASSLQSLAGEVEQFF
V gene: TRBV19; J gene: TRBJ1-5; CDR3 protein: CASSIVRELNQPQHF
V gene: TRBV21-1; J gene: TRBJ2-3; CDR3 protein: CASSPYSGTSGRLADTQYF
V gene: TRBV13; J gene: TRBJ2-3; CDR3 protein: CASSPPELAGGMDTQYF
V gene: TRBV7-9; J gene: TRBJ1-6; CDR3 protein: CASTIWDSSNSPLHF
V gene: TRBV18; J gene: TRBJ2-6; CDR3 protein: CASSPLRGSGANVLTF
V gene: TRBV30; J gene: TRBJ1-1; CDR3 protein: CALRTLEAFF
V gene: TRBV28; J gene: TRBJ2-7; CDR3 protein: CASSLSHEQYF
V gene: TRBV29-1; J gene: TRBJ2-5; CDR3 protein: CSGTRSRTGPRETQYF
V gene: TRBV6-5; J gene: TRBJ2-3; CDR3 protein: CASSYGASTDTQYF
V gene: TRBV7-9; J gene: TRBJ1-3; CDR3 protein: CASSVGRSSGNTIYF
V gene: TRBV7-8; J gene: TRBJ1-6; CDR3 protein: CASSLFGGDNSPLHF
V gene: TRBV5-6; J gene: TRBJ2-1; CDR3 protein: CASTWGVAEGLEQFF
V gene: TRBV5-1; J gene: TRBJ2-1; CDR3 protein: CASGPEEGNPYNEQFF
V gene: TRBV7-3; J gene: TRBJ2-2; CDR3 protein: CASSSGNTGELFF
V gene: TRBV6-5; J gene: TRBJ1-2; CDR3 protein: CASSYDRDYGYTF
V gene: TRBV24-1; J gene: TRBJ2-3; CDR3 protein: CATSDERADTQYF
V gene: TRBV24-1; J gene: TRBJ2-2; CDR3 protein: CATSDLSGASDTGELFF
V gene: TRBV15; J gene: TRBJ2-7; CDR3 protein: CATSRDPSRAGRLPAYEQYF
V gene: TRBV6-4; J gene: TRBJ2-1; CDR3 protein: CASSDPGSLYNEQFF
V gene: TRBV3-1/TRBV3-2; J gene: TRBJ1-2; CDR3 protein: CASSQSGTGFGYTF
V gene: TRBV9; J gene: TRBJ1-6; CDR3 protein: CASSVFSSSYNSPLHF
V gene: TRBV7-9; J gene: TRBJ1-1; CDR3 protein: CASSQNLGTEAFF
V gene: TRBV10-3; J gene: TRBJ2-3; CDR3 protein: CATGMVRGALTDTQYF
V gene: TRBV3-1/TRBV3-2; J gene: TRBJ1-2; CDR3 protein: CASSHDGGSYGYTF
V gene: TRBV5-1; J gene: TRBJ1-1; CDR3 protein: CASSLVLHTEAFF
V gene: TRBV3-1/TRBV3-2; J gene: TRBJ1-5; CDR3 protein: CASSFDREVQPQHF
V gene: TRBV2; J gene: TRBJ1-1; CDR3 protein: CASIGEQAADTEAFF
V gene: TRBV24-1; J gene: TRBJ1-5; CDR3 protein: CATSVRGSSQPQHF
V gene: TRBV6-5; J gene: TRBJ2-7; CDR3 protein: CASRPSGTYEQYF
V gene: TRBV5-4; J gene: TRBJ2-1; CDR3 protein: CASSSRMGGNWYNEQFF
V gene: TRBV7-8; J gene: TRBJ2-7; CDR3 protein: CASSSGGHEQYF
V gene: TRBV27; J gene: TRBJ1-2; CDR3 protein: CASSLYPAMAGTDYGYTF
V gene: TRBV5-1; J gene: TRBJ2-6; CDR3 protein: CASSPTAGSGANVLTF
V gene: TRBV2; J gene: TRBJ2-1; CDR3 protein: CASIRAGQGAPEQFF
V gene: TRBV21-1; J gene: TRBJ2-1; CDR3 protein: CASNPPTGLQYNEQFF
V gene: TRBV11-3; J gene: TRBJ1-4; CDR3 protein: CASSPAALTNEKLFF
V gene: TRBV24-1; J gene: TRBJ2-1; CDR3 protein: CATSDFRVGGAHFNEQFF